This TCR beta chain was documented in a study of cytomegalovirus exposure and HLA in healthy donors. Study summary: Among about 200 million T cells, an earlier analysis found 90 million to 130 million unique TCR beta sequences. Study-level points and caveats: One variant, a missense change in DCLRE1C, was linked in a later analysis to TCR beta V- and J-gene trimming. Some V segments could not be told apart, so they were left out, TRBV6-2 and TRBV6-3 among them. Later on, an analysis found that several of the most significant clusters appeared to be linked to common viral pathogens, which included parvovirus B19.

The V gene lost 1 base and the J gene lost 4 bases, with 14 bases spanning the gap. The V gene's germline CDR1 is SGHTS and CDR2 YDEGEE. This CDR3 comprises 15 residues. In this sample, this clone turned up a few times. The antigen is undetermined. The PCR employed 60 Vbeta primers together with 13 Jbeta primers. Produced via immunoSEQ multiplex PCR; TCRdb's table is partial and in-frame only. The sample lists approximately 94,000 clones, 60% to 85% occurring once. Sequenced material: PBMCs. The chain employs TRBV5-8 and TRBJ1-2; D possibly corresponds to TRBD1 (6 bases). This clonotype originated in a young man in good health and CMV-seropositive. The chain's CDR3 is CASSLTGQPAYGYTF. The CDR3 DNA sequence: TGTGCCAGCAGCTTGACAGGGCAACCTGCCTATGGCTACACCTTC.